The rows below give T cell receptor beta chains drawn from one sample of a study of PD-1 blockade in classical Hodgkin lymphoma. Clones were read by immunoSEQ multiplex PCR, and TCRdb kept only the in-frame ones, dropping some. The sample has approximately 20,000 clones, roughly 72% seen once. Sequenced material: peripheral blood mononuclear cells (PBMCs), taken before the fourth cycle of nivolumab. The receptors stem from a human donor with classical Hodgkin lymphoma. Both conserved end residues are part of each CDR3. D genes are given only for firm matches. Some rows have no size entry. The others give once, few or many, or a class for an expanded clone.

j_gene,d_gene,v_gene,abundance,CDR3nt,CDR3aa
TRBJ2-2,NA,TRBV29-1,NA,TGCAGCGCCGGGAACACCGGGGAGCTGTTTTTT,CSAGNTGELFF
TRBJ2-6,NA,TRBV10-3,NA,TGTGCCATCCGTGGGGGGGCCAACGTCCTGACTTTC,CAIRGGANVLTF
TRBJ1-3,TRBD1,TRBV5-1,NA,TGCGCCAGCAGCTCCGGGACAGCTGGAAACACCATATATTTT,CASSSGTAGNTIYF
TRBJ2-7,NA,TRBV7-9,once,TGTGCCAGCAGCTTAGCCGGACATGTATACGAGCAGTACTTC,CASSLAGHVYEQYF
TRBJ2-5,NA,TRBV25-1,large,TGTGCCAGCAGGAGGGGTCAGACCCAGTACTTC,CASRRGQTQYF
TRBJ1-2,NA,TRBV19,NA,TGTGCCAGTAGCCGGTTAGAGACTAACTATGGCTACACCTTC,CASSRLETNYGYTF
TRBJ1-5,TRBD1,TRBV29-1,medium-sized,TGCAGCGTTAGGGACAGGGGGTTTGGCCAGCCCCAGCATTTT,CSVRDRGFGQPQHF
TRBJ2-7,TRBD1,TRBV6-5,once,TGTGCCAGCAGGCCGGACAGGGTGAACTTC,CASRPDRVNF
TRBJ2-3,NA,TRBV7-3,NA,TGTGCCAGCAGCTTATTCGTCAGGCAAGATACGCAGTATTTT,CASSLFVRQDTQYF
TRBJ1-5,NA,TRBV2,NA,TGTGCCAGCAGTCAAGACAATAGCAATCAGCCCCAGCATTTT,CASSQDNSNQPQHF
TRBJ2-6,NA,TRBV5-6,NA,TGTGCCAGCAGCTGGACCCAGGGCTCTGGGGCCAACGTCCTGACTTTC,CASSWTQGSGANVLTF
TRBJ1-1,TRBD1,TRBV4-2,NA,TGTGCCAGCAGCCAAGATCATACAGGGGACATCACTGAAGCTTTCTTT,CASSQDHTGDITEAFF
TRBJ1-1,TRBD1,TRBV5-1,NA,TGCGCCAGCAGCCAAGGACAGGATAGAGAAGCTTTCTTT,CASSQGQDREAFF
TRBJ2-5,NA,TRBV30,NA,TGTGCCTGGCAACGTATCCAAGAGACCCAGTACTTC,CAWQRIQETQYF
TRBJ1-5,NA,TRBV29-1,NA,TGCAGCGTCGGAACAGGGAGCAATCAGCCCCAGCATTTT,CSVGTGSNQPQHF
TRBJ1-5,TRBD1,TRBV19,few,TGTGCCAGTAGTTCCCAACAGGGGTATCAGCCCCAGCATTTT,CASSSQQGYQPQHF
TRBJ2-7,TRBD1,TRBV29-1,NA,TGCAGCGCGCCGGGACAGGGTAGTGAGCAGTACTTC,CSAPGQGSEQYF
TRBJ2-1,TRBD1,TRBV30,once,TGTGCCTGGAGTATCAGGACAGGGGTTAACAATGAGCAGTTCTTC,CAWSIRTGVNNEQFF
TRBJ2-1,NA,TRBV29-1,NA,TGCAGCGCACAAGGGGGTCCCTCCTACAATGAGCAGTTCTTC,CSAQGGPSYNEQFF
TRBJ2-6,NA,TRBV18,NA,TGTGCCAGCTCACCGCGCAGGGCCAGCTCTGGGGCCAACGTCCTGACTTTC,CASSPRRASSGANVLTF
TRBJ1-2,NA,TRBV7-9,NA,TGTGCCAGCAGCTTAGAGACTGCTTATGGCTACACCTTC,CASSLETAYGYTF
TRBJ1-1,NA,TRBV11-2,few,TGTGCCAGCAGCTACCTGAACACTGAAGCTTTCTTT,CASSYLNTEAFF